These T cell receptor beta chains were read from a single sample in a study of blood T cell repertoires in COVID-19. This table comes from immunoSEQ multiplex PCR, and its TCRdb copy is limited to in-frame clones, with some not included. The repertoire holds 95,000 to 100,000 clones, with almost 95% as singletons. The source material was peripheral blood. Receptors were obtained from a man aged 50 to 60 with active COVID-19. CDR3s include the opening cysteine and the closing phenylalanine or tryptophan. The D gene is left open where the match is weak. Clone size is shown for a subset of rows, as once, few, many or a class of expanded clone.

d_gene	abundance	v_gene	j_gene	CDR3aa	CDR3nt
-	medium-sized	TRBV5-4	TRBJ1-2	CASSPGTEVNYGYTF	TGTGCCAGCAGCCCAGGGACTGAAGTTAACTATGGCTACACCTTC
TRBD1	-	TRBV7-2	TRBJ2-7	CASSLRGRLGYEQYF	TGTGCCAGCAGCTTAAGGGGGCGATTGGGTTACGAGCAGTACTTC
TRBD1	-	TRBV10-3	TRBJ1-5	CAISVSGTGGGNQPQHF	TGTGCCATCAGTGTCTCCGGGACAGGGGGCGGCAATCAGCCCCAGCATTTT
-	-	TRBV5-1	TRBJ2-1	CASRSLELGRRDYNEQFF	TGCGCCAGCAGGTCTTTAGAACTGGGCCGCCGAGACTACAATGAGCAGTTCTTC
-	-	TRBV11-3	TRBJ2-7	CASSPYPGAEQYF	TGTGCCAGCAGCCCCTACCCGGGAGCCGAGCAGTACTTC
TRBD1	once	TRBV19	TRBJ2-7	CASSKGQIYEQYF	TGTGCCAGTAGTAAGGGACAGATCTACGAGCAGTACTTC
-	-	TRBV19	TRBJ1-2	CASSISVAHGYTF	TGTGCCAGTAGTATTTCGGTCGCGCATGGCTACACCTTC
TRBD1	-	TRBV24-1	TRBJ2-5	CATSDSVGGGAETQYF	TGTGCCACCAGTGATTCGGTAGGGGGCGGCGCGGAGACCCAGTACTTC
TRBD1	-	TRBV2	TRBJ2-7	CASLGTGVNDYEQYF	TGTGCCAGCCTAGGGACAGGTGTTAATGATTACGAGCAGTACTTC
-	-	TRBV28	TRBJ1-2	CASSRVSTGSYGYTF	TGTGCCAGCAGTCGCGTCTCGACGGGGTCCTATGGCTACACCTTC
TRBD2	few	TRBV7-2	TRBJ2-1	CASSPAAGSYNEQFF	TGTGCCAGCAGCCCCGCAGCGGGATCCTACAATGAGCAGTTCTTC
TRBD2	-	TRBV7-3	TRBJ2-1	CASSLSREGEQFF	TGTGCCAGCAGCCTCTCGCGGGAGGGTGAGCAGTTCTTC
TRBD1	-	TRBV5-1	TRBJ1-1	CASSLQGDTEAFF	TGCGCCAGCAGCCTACAGGGGGACACTGAAGCTTTCTTT
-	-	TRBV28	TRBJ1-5	CASSLPPTAKRQHF	TGTGCCAGCAGTCTTCCCCCCACCGCTAAGCGCCAGCATTTT
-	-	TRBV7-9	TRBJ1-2	CASSLALHRRGNGGYTF	TGTGCCAGCAGCTTAGCACTACACCGTCGGGGAAATGGCGGCTACACCTTC
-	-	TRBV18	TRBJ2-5	CASSPNGETQYF	TGTGCCAGCTCACCCAACGGAGAGACCCAGTACTTC
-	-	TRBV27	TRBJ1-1	CASTSLQEGFAEAFF	TGTGCCAGCACGTCCCTACAGGAGGGGTTCGCTGAAGCTTTCTTT
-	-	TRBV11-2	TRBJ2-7	CASSLDLSRYEQYF	TGTGCCAGCAGCTTGGACTTGAGCAGGTACGAGCAGTACTTC
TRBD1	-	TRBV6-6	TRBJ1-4	CASSPRDRVYEKLFF	TGTGCCAGCAGTCCACGGGACAGGGTTTATGAAAAACTGTTTTTT
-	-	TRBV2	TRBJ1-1	CASSEVRGYTEAFF	TGTGCCAGCAGTGAGGTTCGAGGGTACACTGAAGCTTTCTTT
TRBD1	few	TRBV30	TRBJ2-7	CAWWTGSSYEQYF	TGTGCCTGGTGGACAGGGAGCTCCTACGAGCAGTACTTC
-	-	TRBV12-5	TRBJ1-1	CASGLAHPPGYTEAFF	TGTGCTAGTGGTTTGGCCCACCCCCCGGGGTACACTGAAGCTTTCTTT
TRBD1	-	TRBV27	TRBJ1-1	CASSPRQGRGNTEAFF	TGTGCCAGCAGTCCTCGACAGGGGCGGGGGAACACTGAAGCTTTCTTT
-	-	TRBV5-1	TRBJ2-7	CASSNSEYEQYF	TGCGCCAGCAGCAACAGTGAGTACGAGCAGTACTTC
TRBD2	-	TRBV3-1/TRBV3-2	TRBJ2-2	CASSLAGVSGELFF	TGTGCCAGCAGCCTAGCGGGAGTATCCGGGGAGCTGTTTTTT
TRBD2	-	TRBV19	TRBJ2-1	CASSIGLAGDREQFF	TGTGCCAGTAGTATCGGACTAGCGGGAGACCGCGAGCAGTTCTTC
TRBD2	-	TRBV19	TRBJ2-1	CASSIGTSGRAEQFF	TGTGCCAGTAGTATAGGGACTAGCGGGAGGGCTGAGCAGTTCTTC
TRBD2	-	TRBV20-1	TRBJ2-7	CSASAGGEQYF	TGCAGTGCCAGTGCGGGAGGCGAGCAGTACTTC
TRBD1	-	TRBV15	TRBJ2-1	CATSRGFPGQVDNEQFF	TGTGCCACCAGCAGAGGATTCCCGGGACAGGTGGACAATGAGCAGTTCTTC
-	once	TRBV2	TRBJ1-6	CASRGGRPVSPLHF	TGTGCCAGCAGGGGGGGGCGACCGGTTTCACCCCTCCACTTT
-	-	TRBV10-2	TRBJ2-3	CASSVAGQTGTDTQYF	TGCGCCAGCAGTGTGGCGGGACAGACCGGAACAGATACGCAGTATTTT
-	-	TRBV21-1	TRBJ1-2	CASNKRELWWTSGCGYTF	TGTGCCAGCAACAAAAGGGAGCTCTGGTGGACGTCGGGGTGCGGCTACACCTTC
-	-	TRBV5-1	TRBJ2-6	CASSLELLSGANVLTF	TGCGCCAGCAGCTTGGAGCTTCTCTCTGGGGCCAACGTCCTGACTTTC
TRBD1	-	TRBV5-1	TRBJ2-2	CASSLSGQGNTGELFF	TGCGCCAGCAGCTTGTCGGGACAGGGAAACACCGGGGAGCTGTTTTTT
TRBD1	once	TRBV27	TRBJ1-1	CASSPLAGTGSTEAFF	TGTGCCAGCAGTCCACTAGCTGGGACAGGGTCCACTGAAGCTTTCTTT
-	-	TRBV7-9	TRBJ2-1	CASSLADLARSYNEQFF	TGTGCCAGCAGCTTAGCTGACCTAGCGCGCTCCTACAATGAGCAGTTCTTC
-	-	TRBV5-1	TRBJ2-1	CASSLSGPSYNEQFF	TGCGCCAGCAGCTTAAGCGGGCCTTCCTACAATGAGCAGTTCTTC
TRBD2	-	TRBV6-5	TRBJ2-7	CARGEGPLHEQYF	TGTGCCAGGGGGGAGGGACCACTCCACGAGCAGTACTTC
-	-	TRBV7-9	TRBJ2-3	CASSLEAVTDTQYF	TGTGCCAGCAGCTTAGAAGCGGTGACAGATACGCAGTATTTT
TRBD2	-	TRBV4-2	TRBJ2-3	CASSQEWAGAPTDTQYF	TGTGCCAGCAGCCAAGAATGGGCGGGAGCTCCCACAGATACGCAGTATTTT
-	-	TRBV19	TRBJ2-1	CASRTGLHSYNEQFF	TGTGCCAGTAGAACCGGACTCCACTCCTACAATGAGCAGTTCTTC
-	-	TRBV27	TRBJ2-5	CASSFEGETQYF	TGTGCCAGCAGTTTTGAGGGAGAGACCCAGTACTTC
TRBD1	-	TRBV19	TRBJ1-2	CASEPGTGGFLNGYTF	TGTGCCAGCGAACCCGGGACAGGGGGCTTCCTAAATGGCTACACCTTC
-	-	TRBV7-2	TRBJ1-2	CASSLVPGDLYGYTF	TGTGCCAGCAGCTTAGTCCCAGGGGATCTCTATGGCTACACCTTC
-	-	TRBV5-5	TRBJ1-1	CASSLDAGVNTEAFF	TGTGCCAGCAGCTTGGATGCAGGGGTGAACACTGAAGCTTTCTTT
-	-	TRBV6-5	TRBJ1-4	CASFSRDLDEKLFF	TGTGCCAGCTTCTCCAGGGACTTAGATGAAAAACTGTTTTTT